This T cell receptor (beta chain) was recovered during a study of T cell repertoires in cytomegalovirus infection. Study observations and caveats: Cumulative frequency of public TCR beta families picked out carriers of CMV plus the relevant HLA. HLA-C-restricted CMV clonotypes gave the most frequent clonotype in two of eight donors.

TCRdb reprocessed the reads with MiXCR, giving one entry per CDR3 protein. The top ten hold about an eighth of the sample, which has approximately 990,000 distinct CDR3 sequences, approximately 31% seen once. V lost 1 base and J lost 3, with 10 bases in between. Germline CDR1 is LNHDA and CDR2 is SQIVND (reference sequence). This CDR3 comprises 15 residues. With regard to this clonotype: Its antigen is currently unknown.

This TCR derives from a human donor in good health (CMV status not recorded). Some clones in this sample may be carry-over from other donors' samples. The chain combines TRBV19 with TRBJ2-1, with a possible D match to TRBD1 (5 bases). Sample: cultured CD8+ T cells from PBMCs, taken from culture after CMV antigen stimulation. CDR3 bases: TGTGCCAGTAGTATAGCAGGGTCCCGCTACAATGAGCAGTTCTTC. This encodes CASSIAGSRYNEQFF.